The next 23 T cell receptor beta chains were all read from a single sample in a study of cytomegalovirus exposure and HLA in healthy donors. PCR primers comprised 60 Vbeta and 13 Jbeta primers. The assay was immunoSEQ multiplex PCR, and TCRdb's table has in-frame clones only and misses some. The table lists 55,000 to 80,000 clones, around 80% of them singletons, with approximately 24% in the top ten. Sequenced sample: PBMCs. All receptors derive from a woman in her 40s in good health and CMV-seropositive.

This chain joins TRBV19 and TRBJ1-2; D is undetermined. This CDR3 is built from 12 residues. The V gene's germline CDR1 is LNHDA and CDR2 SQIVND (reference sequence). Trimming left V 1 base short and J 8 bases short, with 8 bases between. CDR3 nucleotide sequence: TGTGCCAGTAGTATAGGGTCAGGAGGCTACACCTTC. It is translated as CASSIGSGGYTF.

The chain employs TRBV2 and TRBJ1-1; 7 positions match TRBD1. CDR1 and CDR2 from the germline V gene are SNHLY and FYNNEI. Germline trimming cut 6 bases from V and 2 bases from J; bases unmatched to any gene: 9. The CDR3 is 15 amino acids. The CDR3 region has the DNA TGTGCCAGCAGGTCCAGGGGGACCGGAAACACTGAAGCTTTCTTT. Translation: CASRSRGTGNTEAFF.

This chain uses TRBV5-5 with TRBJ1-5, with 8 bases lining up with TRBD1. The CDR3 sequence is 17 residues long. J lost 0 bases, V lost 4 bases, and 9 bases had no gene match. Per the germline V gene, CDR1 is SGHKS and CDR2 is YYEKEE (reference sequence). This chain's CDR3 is CASSLGQGGHSNQPQHF. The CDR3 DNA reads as TGTGCCAGCAGCCTCGGACAGGGAGGGCATAGCAATCAGCCCCAGCATTTT.

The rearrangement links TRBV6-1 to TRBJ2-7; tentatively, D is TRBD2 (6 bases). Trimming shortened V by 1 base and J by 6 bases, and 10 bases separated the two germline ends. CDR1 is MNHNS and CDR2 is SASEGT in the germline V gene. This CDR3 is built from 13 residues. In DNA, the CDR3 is TGTGCCAGCAGTGAAGGGATGGGGGGCGAGCAGTACTTC. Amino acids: CASSEGMGGEQYF.

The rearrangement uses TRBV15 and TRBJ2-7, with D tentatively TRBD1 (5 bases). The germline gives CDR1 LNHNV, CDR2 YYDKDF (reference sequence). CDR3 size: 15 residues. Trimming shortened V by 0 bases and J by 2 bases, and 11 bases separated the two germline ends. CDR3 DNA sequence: TGTGCCACCAGCAGAGAGTCCCAGGGTACCTACGAGCAGTACTTC. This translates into CATSRESQGTYEQYF.

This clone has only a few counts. DNA of the CDR3: TGTGCCACCGCGACAGGTCCTACCTCCTACGAGCAGTACTTC. It encodes CATATGPTSYEQYF. This chain links TRBV15 with TRBJ2-7, with a tentative D call TRBD1 (6 bases). Germline values: CDR1 LNHNV, CDR2 YYDKDF (reference sequence). The CDR3 contains 14 residues. V gave up 8 bases and J gave up 0 bases, with 14 bases separating them.

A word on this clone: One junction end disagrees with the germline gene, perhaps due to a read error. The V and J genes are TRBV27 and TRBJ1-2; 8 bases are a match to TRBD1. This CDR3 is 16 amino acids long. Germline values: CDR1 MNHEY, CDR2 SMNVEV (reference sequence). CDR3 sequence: CASSVLTTGEGRRYAF. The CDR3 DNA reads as TGTGCCAGCAGTGTCCTCACGACAGGGGAGGGCCGGCGCTACGCCTTC.

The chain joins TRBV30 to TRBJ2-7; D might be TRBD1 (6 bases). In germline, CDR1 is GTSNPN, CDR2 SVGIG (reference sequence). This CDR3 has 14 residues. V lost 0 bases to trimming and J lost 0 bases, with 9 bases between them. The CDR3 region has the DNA TGTGCCTGGAGTGTTGGGGGCATCTCCTACGAGCAGTACTTC. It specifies CAWSVGGISYEQYF.

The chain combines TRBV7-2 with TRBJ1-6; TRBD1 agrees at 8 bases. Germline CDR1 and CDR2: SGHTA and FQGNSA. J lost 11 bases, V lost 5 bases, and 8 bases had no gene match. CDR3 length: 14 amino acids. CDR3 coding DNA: TGTGCCAGCAGCCAGGACAGGGACCGACCACCCCTCCACTTT. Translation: CASSQDRDRPPLHF.

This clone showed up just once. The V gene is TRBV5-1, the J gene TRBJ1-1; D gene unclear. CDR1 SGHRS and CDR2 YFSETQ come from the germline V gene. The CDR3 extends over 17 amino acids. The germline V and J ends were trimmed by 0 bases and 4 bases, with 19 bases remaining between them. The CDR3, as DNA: TGCGCCAGCAGCTTGGATAGAGGGAGAAGTGGCGGCACTGAAGCTTTCTTT. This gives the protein CASSLDRGRSGGTEAFF. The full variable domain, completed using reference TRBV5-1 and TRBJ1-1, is KAGVTQTPRYLIKTRGQQVTLSCSPISGHRSVSWYQQTPGQGLQFLFEYFSETQRNKGNFPGRFSGRQFSNSRSEMNVSTLELGDSALYLCASSLDRGRSGGTEAFFGQGTRLTVV.

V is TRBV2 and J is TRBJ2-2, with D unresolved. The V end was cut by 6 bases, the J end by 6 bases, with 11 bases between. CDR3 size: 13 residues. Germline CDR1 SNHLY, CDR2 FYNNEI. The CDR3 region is CASRQTFAGELFF. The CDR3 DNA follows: TGTGCCAGCAGGCAGACATTCGCCGGGGAGCTGTTTTTT.

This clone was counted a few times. The CDR3 nucleotides are TGTGCCACCATGACTAGCGGTCTCAATGAGCAGTTCTTC. Protein sequence: CATMTSGLNEQFF. This chain links TRBV6-1 with TRBJ2-1; TRBD2 aligns across 9 bases. CDR1 and CDR2 from the germline V gene are MNHNS and SASEGT. CDR3 length equals 13 residues. J lost 6 bases, V lost 10 bases, and 7 bases had no gene match.

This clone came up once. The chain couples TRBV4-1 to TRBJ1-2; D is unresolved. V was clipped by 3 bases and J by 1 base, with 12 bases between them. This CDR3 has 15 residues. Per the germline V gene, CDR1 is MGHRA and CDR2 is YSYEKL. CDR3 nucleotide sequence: TGCGCCAGCAGCCAGGCGACATCTGATAACTATGGCTACACCTTC. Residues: CASSQATSDNYGYTF.

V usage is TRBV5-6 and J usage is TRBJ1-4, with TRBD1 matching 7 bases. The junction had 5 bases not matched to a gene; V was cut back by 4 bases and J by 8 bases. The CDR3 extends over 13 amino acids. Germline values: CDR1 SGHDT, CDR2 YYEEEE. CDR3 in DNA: TGTGCCAGCAGCCGCAGGGGGTACGAAAAACTGTTTTTT. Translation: CASSRRGYEKLFF. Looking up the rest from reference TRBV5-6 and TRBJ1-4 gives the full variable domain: DAGVTQSPTHLIKTRGQQVTLRCSPKSGHDTVSWYQQALGQGPQFIFQYYEEEERQRGNFPDRFSGHQFPNYSSELNVNALLLGDSALYLCASSRRGYEKLFFGSGTQLSVL.

The CDR3 sequence: CASSMRHNSNQPQHF. The CDR3 DNA sequence: TGTGCCAGTAGTATGAGGCACAATAGCAATCAGCCCCAGCATTTT. The chain uses TRBV19 and TRBJ1-5; no firm D call. V lost 3 bases, J lost 0 bases, and 9 bases lay in between. This CDR3 is 15 amino acids long. CDR1 and CDR2 (germline): LNHDA, SQIVND (reference sequence).

CDR3 nucleotide sequence: TGTGCCAGCAGCTCGGGGACTAGCGGGGCTTACAATGAGCAGTTCTTC. Protein product: CASSSGTSGAYNEQFF. This chain links TRBV13 with TRBJ2-1; 13 positions agree with TRBD2. V lost 4 bases to trimming and J lost 4 bases; unmatched junction nucleotides: 4. The germline V gene has CDR1 PRHDT and CDR2 FYEKMQ (reference sequence). The CDR3 covers 16 residues.

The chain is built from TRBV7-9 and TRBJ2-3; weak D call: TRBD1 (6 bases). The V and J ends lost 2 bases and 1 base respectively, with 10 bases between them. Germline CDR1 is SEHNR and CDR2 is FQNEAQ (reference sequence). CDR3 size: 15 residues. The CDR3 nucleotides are TGTGCCAGCAGCTTACCACAGGGCGGCACAGATACGCAGTATTTT. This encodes CASSLPQGGTDTQYF.

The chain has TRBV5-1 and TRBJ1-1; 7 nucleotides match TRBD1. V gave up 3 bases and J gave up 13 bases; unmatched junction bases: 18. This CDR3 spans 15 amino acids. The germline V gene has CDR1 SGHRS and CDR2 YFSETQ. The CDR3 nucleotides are TGCGCCAGCAGCTCGCCTTACAGGGGAAGCACTGGAGATTTCTTT. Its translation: CASSSPYRGSTGDFF.

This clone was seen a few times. The CDR3 spells CASSLEGATDTQYF. The CDR3 nucleotides read TGTGCCAGCAGCTTGGAGGGGGCCACAGATACGCAGTATTTT. The chain recombines TRBV7-2 with TRBJ2-3; maybe TRBD1 (7 bases). Germline V gives CDR1 SGHTA, CDR2 FQGNSA. The CDR3 covers 14 residues. Trimming shortened V by 3 bases and J by 2 bases, and 9 bases separated the two germline ends.

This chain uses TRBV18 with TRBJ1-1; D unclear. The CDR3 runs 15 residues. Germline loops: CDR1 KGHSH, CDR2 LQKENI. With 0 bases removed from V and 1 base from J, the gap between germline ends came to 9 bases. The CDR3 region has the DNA TGTGCCAGCTCACCACCCCTCAGACAGAACACTGAAGCTTTCTTT. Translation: CASSPPLRQNTEAFF.

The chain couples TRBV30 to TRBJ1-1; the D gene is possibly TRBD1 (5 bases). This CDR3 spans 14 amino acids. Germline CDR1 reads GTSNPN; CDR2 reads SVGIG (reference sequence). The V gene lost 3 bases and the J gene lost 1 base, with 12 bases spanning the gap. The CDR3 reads CAWSTGLENTEAFF. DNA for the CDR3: TGTGCCTGGAGCACGGGACTCGAGAACACTGAAGCTTTCTTT.

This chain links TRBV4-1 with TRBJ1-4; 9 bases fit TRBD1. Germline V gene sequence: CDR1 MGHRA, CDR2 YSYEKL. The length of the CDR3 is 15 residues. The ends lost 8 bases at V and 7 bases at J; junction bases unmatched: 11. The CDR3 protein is CASAGVGQGTEKLFF. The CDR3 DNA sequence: TGCGCCAGCGCCGGGGTAGGACAGGGGACTGAAAAACTGTTTTTT.

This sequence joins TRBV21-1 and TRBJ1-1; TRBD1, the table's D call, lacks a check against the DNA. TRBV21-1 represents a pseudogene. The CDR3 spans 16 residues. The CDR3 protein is CASSCQGGAKNTEAFF. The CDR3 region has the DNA TGTGCCAGCAGCTGCCAGGGTGGGGCCAAGAACACTGAAGCTTTCTTT.